One and the same sample provided the 22 T cell receptor beta chains below, sequenced in a study of T cells in Graves' hyperthyroidism and ophthalmopathy. RNA transcripts served as the template for amplifying TCR beta CDR3 regions. HTBI primers were employed in a first-round RT-PCR of the TCR CDR3. A single record per CDR3 protein comes from TCRdb applying MiXCR to the multiplex PCR reads. The sample shows 300,000 to 450,000 distinct CDR3 sequences, about 25% of them seen only once. The specimen sequenced was blood. The receptors derive from a man aged 50 to 59 with Graves' hyperthyroidism.

This chain connects TRBV6-5 to TRBJ2-7; a weak D match, TRBD2 (6 bases). Trimming shortened V by 2 bases and J by 4 bases, and 9 bases separated the two germline ends. Germline CDR1 is MNHEY and CDR2 is SVGAGI. This CDR3 comprises 13 residues. The CDR3 DNA reads TGTGCCAGCAGTTACGGGGCGGGGTACGAGCAGTACTTC. Its translation: CASSYGAGYEQYF.

This clonotype occurred a few times. The chain has TRBV24-1 and TRBJ2-1; 7 nucleotides align to TRBD2. Trimming took 7 bases from V and 7 from J; bases not matched to a gene: 12. Per germline, CDR1 KGHDR and CDR2 SFDVKD. This CDR3 spans 15 amino acids. This CDR3 is CATSHGDPGGNEQFF. In DNA form, the CDR3 reads TGTGCCACCAGCCATGGGGACCCCGGGGGGAATGAGCAGTTCTTC.

This sequence joins TRBV20-1 and TRBJ2-7; 12 nucleotides match TRBD2. Germline CDR1 is DFQATT and CDR2 is SNEGSKA (reference sequence). With 4 bases clipped from V and 6 bases from J, the junction kept 7 bases outside the gene matches. CDR3 size: 14 residues. The chain's CDR3 is CSAKRLAGEGEQYF. CDR3 DNA sequence: TGCAGTGCTAAAAGACTAGCGGGAGAGGGCGAGCAGTACTTC.

The chain joins TRBV18 to TRBJ1-1; D might be TRBD1 (6 bases). The CDR3 covers 14 residues. The germline gives CDR1 KGHSH, CDR2 LQKENI. Trimming removed 6 bases at V and 7 bases at J, with 18 bases between. The CDR3 here is CASSEASGVVEAFF. The CDR3 bases are TGTGCCAGCTCGGAAGCCTCAGGGGTCGTTGAAGCTTTCTTT. Full variable domain (rest looked up from reference TRBV18 and TRBJ1-1): NAGVMQNPRHLVRRRGQEARLRCSPMKGHSHVYWYRQLPEEGLKFMVYLQKENIIDESGMPKERFSAEFPKEGPSILRIQQVVRGDSAAYFCASSEASGVVEAFFGQGTRLTVV.

This chain links TRBV12-3 or TRBV12-4 with TRBJ2-2; 9 bases are shared with TRBD1. Trimming cost V 5 bases and J 7 bases; bases outside gene matches: 5. The CDR3 covers 14 residues. CDR3 nucleotides: TGTGCCAGCAGTCATACAGGGGGCCACGGGGAGCTGTTTTTT. Translated, it gives CASSHTGGHGELFF.

This clonotype was detected a few times. V gene TRBV9 combines with J gene TRBJ2-2; 12 bases map to TRBD2. Trimming took 0 bases from V and 4 from J; bases not matched to a gene: 7. In germline, CDR1 is SGDLS, CDR2 YYNGEE. CDR3 length: 18 residues. The CDR3 loop reads CASSVEASGRGGTGELFF. CDR3 bases: TGTGCCAGCAGCGTAGAGGCTAGCGGGAGGGGAGGCACCGGGGAGCTGTTTTTT.

This clonotype turned up a few times. The CDR3 sequence: CASSPDGTGNYGYTF. In DNA form, the CDR3 reads TGTGCCAGCAGCCCTGACGGGACAGGGAACTATGGCTACACCTTC. V is TRBV7-9 and J is TRBJ1-2; 9 positions agree with TRBD1. CDR1 SEHNR and CDR2 FQNEAQ come from the germline V gene (reference sequence). The CDR3 totals 15 residues. Germline trimming cut 5 bases from V and 2 bases from J; bases unmatched to any gene: 6.

This clonotype was counted a few times. J is TRBJ1-2 and V is TRBV9; no clear D. Germline V gene sequence: CDR1 SGDLS, CDR2 YYNGEE. This CDR3 comprises 12 residues. Trimming shortened V by 0 bases and J by 5 bases, and 5 bases separated the two germline ends. CDR3 coding DNA: TGTGCCAGCAGCGTAGGACCTTATGGCTACACCTTC. Translating it yields CASSVGPYGYTF.

For this clonotype: This sequence may be a read error, since a much larger clone differs from it by one base. The CDR3 bases are TGTGCCAGCAGCTTATCCCGACAGTACAATGAGCAGTTCTTC. Translation: CASSLSRQYNEQFF. V usage is TRBV7-9 and J usage is TRBJ2-1, with D possibly TRBD1 on 5 matching bases. Germline V lookup: CDR1 SEHNR, CDR2 FQNEAQ (reference sequence). Trimming took off 2 bases at V and 4 bases at J, with 9 bases between the two ends. The CDR3 contains 14 residues.

This clonotype has only a few counts. V and J are TRBV5-1 and TRBJ2-7; D possibly corresponds to TRBD1 (5 bases). The CDR3 spans 14 residues. Trimming stripped 5 bases from V and 5 bases from J, with 17 bases between. The germline CDR1 and CDR2 sequences are SGHRS and YFSETQ. In DNA form, the CDR3 reads TGCGCCAGCAGGCTTCAGGGATCCATGGACGAGCAGTACTTC. It encodes CASRLQGSMDEQYF.

The chain employs TRBV30 and TRBJ2-5; TRBD2 aligns across 12 bases. Germline V lookup: CDR1 GTSNPN, CDR2 SVGIG (reference sequence). The CDR3 consists of 13 residues. J lost 0 bases, V lost 8 bases, and 1 base had no gene match. CDR3 coding DNA: TGTGCCGGGACTAGCGGGTACCAAGAGACCCAGTACTTC. As protein: CAGTSGYQETQYF.

The genes are TRBV5-1 and TRBJ2-7, with D hard to call. Germline V gene lookup returns CDR1 SGHRS and CDR2 YFSETQ. The CDR3 is 14 residues long. Trimming took off 0 bases at V and 2 bases at J, with 9 bases between the two ends. CDR3 sequence (DNA): TGCGCCAGCAGCTTGGCTCAAGGCCCCTACGAGCAGTACTTC. Protein: CASSLAQGPYEQYF. Supplemented by reference TRBV5-1 and TRBJ2-7, the full variable domain reads KAGVTQTPRYLIKTRGQQVTLSCSPISGHRSVSWYQQTPGQGLQFLFEYFSETQRNKGNFPGRFSGRQFSNSRSEMNVSTLELGDSALYLCASSLAQGPYEQYFGPGTRLTVT.

This clonotype was observed a few times. The chain joins TRBV10-2 to TRBJ1-5, with 7 bases fitting TRBD1. V gave up 6 bases and J gave up 5 bases; unmatched junction bases: 10. The CDR3 loop spans 15 amino acids. CDR1 and CDR2 (germline): WSHSY, SAAADI. In DNA, the CDR3 is TGCGCCAGCAGGGGGGCGACAGGGAATCATCAGCCCCAGCATTTT. Amino acid sequence: CASRGATGNHQPQHF.

This chain uses TRBV13 with TRBJ2-1, with a possible D match to TRBD2 (6 bases). Germline assignment: CDR1 PRHDT and CDR2 FYEKMQ (reference sequence). Trimming took 6 bases from V and 8 from J, leaving 17 bases between them. There are 14 residues in the CDR3. The CDR3 sequence is CASSSWRESHEQFF. CDR3 DNA: TGTGCCAGCAGTTCGTGGCGGGAATCCCATGAGCAGTTCTTC.

This clonotype appeared many times. The J gene is TRBJ1-3, the V gene TRBV3-1; the match to TRBD1 covers 8 bases. The V gene end was trimmed by 1 base and the J gene end by 2 bases; junction bases not matched to a gene: 4. This CDR3 contains 16 residues. The germline V gene encodes CDR1 LGHDT and CDR2 YNNKEL (reference sequence). The CDR3 sequence is CASSQGTGRAGNTIYF. The DNA of the CDR3 is TGTGCCAGCAGCCAAGGGACAGGGAGAGCTGGAAACACCATATATTTT.

J is TRBJ2-5 and V is TRBV7-9, with 10 bases identical to TRBD2. The junction had 2 bases not matched to a gene; V was cut back by 5 bases and J by 5 bases. Germline values: CDR1 SEHNR, CDR2 FQNEAQ (reference sequence). The CDR3 loop spans 13 amino acids. The CDR3 DNA sequence: TGTGCCAGCAGCCCGACTAGCGGGGAGACCCAGTACTTC. This gives the protein CASSPTSGETQYF. Filled out from reference TRBV7-9 and TRBJ2-5, the complete variable domain reads DTGVSQNPRHKITKRGQNVTFRCDPISEHNRLYWYRQTLGQGPEFLTYFQNEAQLEKSRLLSDRFSAERPKGSFSTLEIQRTEQGDSAMYLCASSPTSGETQYFGPGTRLLVL.

This clonotype was seen a few times. CDR3 DNA sequence: TGCGCCAGCAGCTTGCTAGAATCCACAGATACGCAGTATTTT. Its translation: CASSLLESTDTQYF. The rearrangement uses TRBV5-1 and TRBJ2-3; no reliable D call. There are 14 residues in the CDR3. V was trimmed by 1 base and J by 2 bases, leaving 8 bases between them. Germline V gene data show CDR1 as SGHRS and CDR2 as YFSETQ.

The chain joins TRBV6-1 to TRBJ2-2, with 10 bases aligning to TRBD1. Trimming took 6 bases from V and 0 from J; bases not matched to a gene: 13. CDR3 length equals 19 residues. Germline CDR1 MNHNS, CDR2 SASEGT. CDR3 nucleotide sequence: TGTGCCAGCAGACCCCGGGACAGGGGAGTTAGAACGAACACCGGGGAGCTGTTTTTT. It yields the protein CASRPRDRGVRTNTGELFF.

This clonotype was counted at least ten times. This chain uses TRBV20-1 with TRBJ2-7; D is unclear. Germline loops: CDR1 DFQATT, CDR2 SNEGSKA (reference sequence). V was clipped by 7 bases and J by 6 bases, with 13 bases between them. The CDR3 length is 11 residues. The CDR3 coding sequence is TGCAGTGGGATGGGAACTGGCGAGCAGTACTTC. It translates to CSGMGTGEQYF.

This clonotype was seen repeatedly, ten times or more. The genes are TRBV20-1 and TRBJ2-5, with 12 bases lining up with TRBD2. V shed 3 bases and J 4 bases; nucleotides not matched to a gene: 15. The CDR3 runs 18 residues. Germline assignment: CDR1 DFQATT and CDR2 SNEGSKA (reference sequence). The CDR3 DNA follows: TGCAGTGCTAGTCCTACTAGCGGGAGGCACCGGAGGGCAGAGACCCAGTACTTC. Translated, it gives CSASPTSGRHRRAETQYF.

This clonotype was seen a handful of times. The chain has TRBV15 and TRBJ1-3, with TRBD1 as a possible D gene (5 bases). The V end lost 1 base, the J end lost 9 bases, and 19 bases lay between the germline ends. CDR3 length: 16 residues. Germline CDR1 is LNHNV and CDR2 is YYDKDF (reference sequence). The CDR3 DNA follows: TGTGCCACCAGCAGAGGGGGACGGCCGGTATTAAGCACCATATATTTT. Translating it yields CATSRGGRPVLSTIYF.

This clonotype occurred a few times. The V and J genes are TRBV6-1 and TRBJ2-4; 8 nucleotides line up with TRBD1. The CDR3 spans 16 residues. Germline loops: CDR1 MNHNS, CDR2 SASEGT. J lost 1 base, V lost 4 bases, and 6 bases had no gene match. The CDR3 coding sequence is TGTGCCAGCAGTGCTCCCCAGGGGGCGGCCAAAAACATTCAGTACTTC. It specifies CASSAPQGAAKNIQYF.